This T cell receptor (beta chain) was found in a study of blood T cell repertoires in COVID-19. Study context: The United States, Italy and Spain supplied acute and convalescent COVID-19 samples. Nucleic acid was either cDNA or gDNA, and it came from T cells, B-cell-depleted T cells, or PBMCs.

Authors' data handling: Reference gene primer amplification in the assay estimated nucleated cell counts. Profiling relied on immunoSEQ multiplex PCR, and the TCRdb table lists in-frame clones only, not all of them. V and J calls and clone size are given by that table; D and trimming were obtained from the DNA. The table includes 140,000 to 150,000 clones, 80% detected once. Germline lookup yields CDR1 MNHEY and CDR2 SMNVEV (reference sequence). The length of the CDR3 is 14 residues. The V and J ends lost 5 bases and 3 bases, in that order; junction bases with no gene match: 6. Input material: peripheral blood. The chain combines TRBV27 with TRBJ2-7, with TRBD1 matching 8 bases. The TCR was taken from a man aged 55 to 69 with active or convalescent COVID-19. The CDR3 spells CASSINRGFYEQYF. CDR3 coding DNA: TGTGCCAGCAGTATCAACAGGGGGTTCTACGAGCAGTACTTC.